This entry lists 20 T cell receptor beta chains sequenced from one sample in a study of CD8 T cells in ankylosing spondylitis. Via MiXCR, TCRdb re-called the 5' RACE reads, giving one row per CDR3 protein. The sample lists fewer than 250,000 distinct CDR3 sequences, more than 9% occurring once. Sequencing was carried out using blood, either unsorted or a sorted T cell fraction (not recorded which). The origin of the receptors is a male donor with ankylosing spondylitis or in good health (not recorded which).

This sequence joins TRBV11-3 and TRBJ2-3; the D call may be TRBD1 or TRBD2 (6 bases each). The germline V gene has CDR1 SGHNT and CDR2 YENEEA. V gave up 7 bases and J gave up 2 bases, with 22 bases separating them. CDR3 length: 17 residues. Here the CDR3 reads CASKRGAGGLATDTQYF. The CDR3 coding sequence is TGTGCCAGCAAAAGGGGGGCCGGTGGGCTGGCCACAGATACGCAGTATTTT. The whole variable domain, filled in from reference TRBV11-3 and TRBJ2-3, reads EAGVVQSPRYKIIEKKQPVAFWCNPISGHNTLYWYLQNLGQGPELLIRYENEEAVDDSQLPKDRFSAERLKGVDSTLKIQPAELGDSAVYLCASKRGAGGLATDTQYFGPGTRLTVL.

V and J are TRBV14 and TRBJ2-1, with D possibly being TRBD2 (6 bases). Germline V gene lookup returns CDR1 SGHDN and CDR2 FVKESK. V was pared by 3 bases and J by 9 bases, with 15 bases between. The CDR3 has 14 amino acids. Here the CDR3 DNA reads TGTGCCAGCAGCCACACTCCGGGAGACACTGAGCAGTTCTTC. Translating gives CASSHTPGDTEQFF.

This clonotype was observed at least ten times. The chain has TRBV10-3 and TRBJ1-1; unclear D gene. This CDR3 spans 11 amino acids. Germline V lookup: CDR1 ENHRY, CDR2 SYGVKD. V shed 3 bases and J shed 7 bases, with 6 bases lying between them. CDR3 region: CAISDWVEAFF. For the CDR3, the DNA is TGTGCCATCAGTGACTGGGTTGAAGCTTTCTTT.

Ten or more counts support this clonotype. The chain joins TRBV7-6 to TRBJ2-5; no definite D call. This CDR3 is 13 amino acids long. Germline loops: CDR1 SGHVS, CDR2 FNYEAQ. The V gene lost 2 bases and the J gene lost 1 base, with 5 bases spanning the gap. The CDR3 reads CASSLKPQETQYF. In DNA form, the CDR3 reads TGTGCCAGCAGCTTAAAACCCCAAGAGACCCAGTACTTC.

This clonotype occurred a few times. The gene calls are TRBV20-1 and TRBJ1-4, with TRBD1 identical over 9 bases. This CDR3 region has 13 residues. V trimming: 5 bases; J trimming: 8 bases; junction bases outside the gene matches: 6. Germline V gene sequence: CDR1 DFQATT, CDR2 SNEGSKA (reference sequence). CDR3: CSASQGAKEKLFF. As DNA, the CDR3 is TGCAGTGCTTCACAGGGGGCGAAGGAAAAACTGTTTTTT.

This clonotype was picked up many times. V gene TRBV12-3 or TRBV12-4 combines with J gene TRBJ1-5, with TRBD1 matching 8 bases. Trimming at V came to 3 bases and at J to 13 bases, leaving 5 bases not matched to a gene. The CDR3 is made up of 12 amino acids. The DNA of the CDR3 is TGTGCCAGCAGTTTCCCAGGGGGCCAACAGCATTTT. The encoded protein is CASSFPGGQQHF.

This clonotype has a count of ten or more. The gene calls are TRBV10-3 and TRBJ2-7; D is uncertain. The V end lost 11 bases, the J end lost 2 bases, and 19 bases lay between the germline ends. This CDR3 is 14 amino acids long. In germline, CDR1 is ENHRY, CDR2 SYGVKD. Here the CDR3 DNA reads TGTGCCTGTCAATCCGGGTTGGAGCCCTACGAGCAGTACTTC. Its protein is CACQSGLEPYEQYF.

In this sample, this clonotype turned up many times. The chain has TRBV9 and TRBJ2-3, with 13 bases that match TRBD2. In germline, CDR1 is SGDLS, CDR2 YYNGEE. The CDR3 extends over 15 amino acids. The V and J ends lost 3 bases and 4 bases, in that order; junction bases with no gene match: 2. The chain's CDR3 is CASSETSGRPDTQYF. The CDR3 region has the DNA TGTGCCAGCAGCGAGACTAGCGGGAGGCCAGATACGCAGTATTTT.

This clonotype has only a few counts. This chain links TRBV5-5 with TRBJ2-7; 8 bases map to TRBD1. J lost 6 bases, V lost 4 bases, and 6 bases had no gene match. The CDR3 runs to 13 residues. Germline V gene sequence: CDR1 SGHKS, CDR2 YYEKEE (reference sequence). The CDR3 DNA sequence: TGTGCCAGCAGCCCGTGGACAGGGCTCGAGCAGTACTTC. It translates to CASSPWTGLEQYF.

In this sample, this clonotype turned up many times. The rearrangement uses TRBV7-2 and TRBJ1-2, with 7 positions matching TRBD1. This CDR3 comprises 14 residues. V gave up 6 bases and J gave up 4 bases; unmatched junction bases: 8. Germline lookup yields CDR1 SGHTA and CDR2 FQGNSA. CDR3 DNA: TGTGCCAGCAGATCCGACAGGGAAGTCTATGGCTACACCTTC. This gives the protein CASRSDREVYGYTF.

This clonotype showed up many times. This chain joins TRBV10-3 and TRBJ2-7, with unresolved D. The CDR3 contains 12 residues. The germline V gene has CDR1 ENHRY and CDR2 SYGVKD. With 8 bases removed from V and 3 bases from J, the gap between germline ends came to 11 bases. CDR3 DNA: TGTGCCATCTCCCCTACAAACTACGAGCAGTACTTC. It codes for CAISPTNYEQYF.

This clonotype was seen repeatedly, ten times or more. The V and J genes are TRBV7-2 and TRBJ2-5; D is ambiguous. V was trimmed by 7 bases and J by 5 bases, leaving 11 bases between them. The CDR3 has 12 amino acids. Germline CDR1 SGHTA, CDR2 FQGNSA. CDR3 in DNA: TGTGCCAGCACCTCTAATCTGGAGACCCAGTACTTC. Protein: CASTSNLETQYF.

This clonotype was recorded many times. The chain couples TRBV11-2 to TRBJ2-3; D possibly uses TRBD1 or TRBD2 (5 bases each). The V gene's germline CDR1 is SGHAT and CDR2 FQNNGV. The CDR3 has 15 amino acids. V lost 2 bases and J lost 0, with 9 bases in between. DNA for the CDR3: TGTGCCAGCAGCTTAATCTGGGGGAGCACAGATACGCAGTATTTT. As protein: CASSLIWGSTDTQYF.

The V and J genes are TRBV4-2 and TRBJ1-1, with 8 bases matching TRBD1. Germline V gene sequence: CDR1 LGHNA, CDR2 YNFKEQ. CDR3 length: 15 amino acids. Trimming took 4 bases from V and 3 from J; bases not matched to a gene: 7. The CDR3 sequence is CASSPTPTGDTEAFF. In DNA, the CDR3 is TGTGCCAGCAGCCCAACACCGACAGGGGACACTGAAGCTTTCTTT.

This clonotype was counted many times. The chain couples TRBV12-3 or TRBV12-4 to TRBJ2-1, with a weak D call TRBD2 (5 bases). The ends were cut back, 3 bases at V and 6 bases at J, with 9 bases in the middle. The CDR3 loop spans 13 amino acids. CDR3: CASSLGTSNEQFF. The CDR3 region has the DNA TGTGCCAGCAGTTTGGGAACTAGCAATGAGCAGTTCTTC.

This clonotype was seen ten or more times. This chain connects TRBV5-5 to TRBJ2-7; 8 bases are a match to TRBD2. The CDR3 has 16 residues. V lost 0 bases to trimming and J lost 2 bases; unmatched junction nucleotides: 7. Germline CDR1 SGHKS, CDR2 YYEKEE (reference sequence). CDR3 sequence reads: CASSLGPSGLTYEQYF. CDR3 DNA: TGTGCCAGCAGCTTGGGGCCTAGCGGGTTGACCTACGAGCAGTACTTC.

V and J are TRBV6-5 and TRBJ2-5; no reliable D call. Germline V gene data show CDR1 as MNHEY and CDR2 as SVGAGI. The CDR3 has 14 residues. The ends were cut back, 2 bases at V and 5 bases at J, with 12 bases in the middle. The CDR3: CASSYTATMETQYF. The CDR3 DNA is TGTGCCAGCAGTTACACAGCAACCATGGAGACCCAGTACTTC.

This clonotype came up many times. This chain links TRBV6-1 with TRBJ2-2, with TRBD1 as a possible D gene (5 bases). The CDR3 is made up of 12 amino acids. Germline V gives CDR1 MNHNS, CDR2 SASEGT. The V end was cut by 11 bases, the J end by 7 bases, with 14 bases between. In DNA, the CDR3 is TGTGCCGGAAAAGGGGTGCTCGGGGAGCTGTTTTTT. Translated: CAGKGVLGELFF.

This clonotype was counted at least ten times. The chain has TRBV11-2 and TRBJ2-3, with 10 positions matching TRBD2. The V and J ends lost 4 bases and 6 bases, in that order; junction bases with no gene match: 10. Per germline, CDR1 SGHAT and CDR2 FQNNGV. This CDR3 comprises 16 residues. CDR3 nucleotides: TGTGCCAGCAGCTCCCCAGCGGGAGGGCCAGTGGATACGCAGTATTTT. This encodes CASSSPAGGPVDTQYF. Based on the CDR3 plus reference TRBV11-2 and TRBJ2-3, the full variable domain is EAGVAQSPRYKIIEKRQSVAFWCNPISGHATLYWYQQILGQGPKLLIQFQNNGVVDDSQLPKDRFSAERLKGVDSTLKIQPAKLEDSAVYLCASSSPAGGPVDTQYFGPGTRLTVL.

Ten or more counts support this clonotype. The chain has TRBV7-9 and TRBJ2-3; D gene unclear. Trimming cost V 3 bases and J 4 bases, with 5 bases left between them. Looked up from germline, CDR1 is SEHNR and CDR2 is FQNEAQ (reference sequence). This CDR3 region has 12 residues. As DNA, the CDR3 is TGTGCCAGCAGCTTTAATCCAGATACGCAGTATTTT. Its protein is CASSFNPDTQYF.